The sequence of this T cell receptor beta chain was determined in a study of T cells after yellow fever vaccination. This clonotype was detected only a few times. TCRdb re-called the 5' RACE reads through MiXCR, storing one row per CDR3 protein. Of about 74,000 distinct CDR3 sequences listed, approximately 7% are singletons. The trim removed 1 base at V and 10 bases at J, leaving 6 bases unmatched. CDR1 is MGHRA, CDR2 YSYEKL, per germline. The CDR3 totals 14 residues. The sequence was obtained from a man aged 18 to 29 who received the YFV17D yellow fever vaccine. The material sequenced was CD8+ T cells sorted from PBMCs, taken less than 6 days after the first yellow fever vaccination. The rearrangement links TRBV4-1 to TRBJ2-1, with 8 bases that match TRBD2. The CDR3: CASSQAGTRPEQFF. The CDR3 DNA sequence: TGCGCCAGCAGCCAAGCCGGGACTAGGCCCGAGCAGTTCTTC.